The 30 T cell receptor beta chains given below trace back to one sample, sequenced in a study of monozygotic twins with inflammatory bowel disease. With the 5' RACE reads reprocessed, TCRdb shows one record per CDR3 protein and no DNA. This sample's table reports about 160,000 distinct CDR3 sequences. The source material was blood. All receptors come from a human donor with ulcerative colitis or Crohn's disease, or a healthy co-twin of an affected twin (not recorded which).

The CDR3 sequence: CSARGSGSWNTQYF. This chain uses TRBV20-1 with TRBJ2-3; absent DNA, TCRdb's TRBD2 call cannot be checked. Germline V CDR1 and CDR2: DFQATT, SNEGSKA (reference sequence). This CDR3 has 14 amino acids.

The chain couples TRBV27 to TRBJ2-7; TCRdb's assignment of TRBD2 cannot be checked, as there is no DNA. There are 15 residues in the CDR3. Germline CDR1 reads MNHEY; CDR2 reads SMNVEV (reference sequence). The CDR3 loop reads CASSALAVNSYEQYF.

The rearrangement links TRBV23-1 to TRBJ1-6; TCRdb selects TRBD1, and the lack of DNA leaves this call unchecked. TRBV23-1 is marked as an open reading frame, function uncertain. The CDR3 runs to 14 residues. CDR3 residues: CASSRGQANSPLHF.

This chain links TRBV11-2 with TRBJ2-3; with no DNA, the TCRdb D assignment of TRBD1 cannot be verified. Germline CDR1 and CDR2: SGHAT and FQNNGV. The CDR3 spans 14 residues. The CDR3 is CASSPGGVGDTQYF.

This chain uses TRBV29-1 with TRBJ2-2. The CDR3 extends over 13 amino acids. Germline lookup yields CDR1 SQVTM and CDR2 ANQGSEA. CDR3 amino acids: CSVIAANTGELFF.

J is TRBJ1-2 and V is TRBV6-2 or TRBV6-3. CDR3 size: 13 residues. Germline V gene lookup returns CDR1 MNHEY and CDR2 SVGEGT. The CDR3 loop reads CASSYSANYGYTF.

The chain employs TRBV5-5 and TRBJ2-7. Germline lookup yields CDR1 SGHKS and CDR2 YYEKEE (reference sequence). The CDR3 is 16 residues long. The CDR3 loop is CASSFPDGVSNYEQYF.

The chain is built from TRBV7-9 and TRBJ2-2; TCRdb outputs TRBD1, but without DNA this stays unchecked. The CDR3 sequence is 17 residues long. Germline CDR1 reads SEHNR; CDR2 reads FQNEAQ (reference sequence). The CDR3 sequence: CASSRPTGTGYPGELFF.

This sequence joins TRBV9 and TRBJ2-2; without DNA, the TCRdb call of TRBD1 cannot be checked. CDR3 length: 15 residues. Germline V CDR1 and CDR2: SGDLS, YYNGEE. The CDR3 is CASRSGGYNTGELFF.

CDR3 protein: CASSLGTGTSRYNEQCF. The chain uses TRBV5-1 and TRBJ2-1; TCRdb calls TRBD2, which cannot be checked without DNA. The V gene's germline CDR1 is SGHRS and CDR2 YFSETQ. CDR3 length: 17 residues.

The chain uses TRBV7-2 and TRBJ1-2; the D gene TCRdb calls, TRBD1, cannot be checked with no DNA. Germline CDR1 SGHTA, CDR2 FQGNSA. The CDR3 extends over 13 amino acids. CDR3 sequence reads: CASSLDSNYGYTF.

This chain links TRBV14 with TRBJ2-5. This CDR3 has 12 residues. Germline V CDR1 and CDR2: SGHDN, FVKESK. The CDR3 sequence: CASSQTGETQYF.

The rearrangement joins TRBV20-1 to TRBJ2-7. This CDR3 comprises 11 residues. From germline, CDR1 is DFQATT and CDR2 SNEGSKA (reference sequence). CDR3 amino acids: CSAQRVYEQYF.

V is TRBV9 and J is TRBJ2-1; TCRdb's assignment of TRBD2 cannot be checked, as there is no DNA. This CDR3 region has 15 residues. Germline CDR1 SGDLS, CDR2 YYNGEE. The CDR3 region is CASSVELAGEAEQFF.

V is TRBV20-1 and J is TRBJ2-7. Germline CDR1 reads DFQATT; CDR2 reads SNEGSKA (reference sequence). The CDR3 runs 13 residues. The CDR3 reads CSARDRPEDEQYF.

The rearrangement joins TRBV20-1 to TRBJ1-4; checking the TCRdb D call of TRBD1 is not possible without DNA. This CDR3 has 16 amino acids. Germline V lookup: CDR1 DFQATT, CDR2 SNEGSKA (reference sequence). The CDR3: CSASGTGEPTNEKLFF.

The chain's CDR3 is CATSDLTEDLQETQYF. The chain has TRBV24-1 and TRBJ2-5. This CDR3 is 16 amino acids long. The germline CDR1 and CDR2 sequences are KGHDR and SFDVKD.

The chain employs TRBV5-1 and TRBJ2-5; absent DNA, TCRdb's TRBD1 call cannot be checked. This CDR3 has 14 amino acids. Germline values: CDR1 SGHRS, CDR2 YFSETQ. This CDR3 is CASSLVPRPETQYF.

V usage is TRBV30 and J usage is TRBJ2-3. CDR3 length: 15 amino acids. Germline V gene sequence: CDR1 GTSNPN, CDR2 SVGIG (reference sequence). The CDR3: CAWSVQRPSTDTQYF.

The chain has TRBV27 and TRBJ2-2. This CDR3 is built from 15 residues. Germline V lookup: CDR1 MNHEY, CDR2 SMNVEV (reference sequence). CDR3 sequence reads: CASSPTPKNTGELFF.

The V and J genes are TRBV5-4 and TRBJ2-1; TCRdb selects TRBD2, and the lack of DNA leaves this call unchecked. Per germline, CDR1 SGHNT and CDR2 YYREEE (reference sequence). This CDR3 spans 12 amino acids. The CDR3 loop is CASSGGYNEQFF.

This chain joins TRBV20-1 and TRBJ2-2. The germline gives CDR1 DFQATT, CDR2 SNEGSKA (reference sequence). The length of the CDR3 is 11 residues. The CDR3: CSAYGTGELFF.

V gene TRBV3-1 combines with J gene TRBJ2-7; TCRdb designates TRBD2, a call that cannot be tested without DNA. The germline CDR1 and CDR2 sequences are LGHDT and YNNKEL (reference sequence). The CDR3 covers 17 residues. This CDR3 is CASSRGTSGSNSYEQYF.

The chain employs TRBV11-2 and TRBJ2-5; the TCRdb D gene call, TRBD1, has no DNA to confirm it. From germline, CDR1 is SGHAT and CDR2 FQNNGV. There are 16 residues in the CDR3. The chain's CDR3 is CASSFGLPRTGETQYF.

The V and J genes are TRBV28 and TRBJ2-7. The CDR3 extends over 15 amino acids. CDR1 is MDHEN, CDR2 SYDVKM, per germline. This CDR3 is CASSSRLGFSYEQYF.

The chain recombines TRBV6-1 with TRBJ1-5; as DNA is missing, the TRBD1 call by TCRdb cannot be tested. Germline assignment: CDR1 MNHNS and CDR2 SASEGT. The CDR3 sequence is 15 residues long. The CDR3 sequence: CASSDRARGNQPQHF.

The chain links TRBV2 to TRBJ2-3; the TRBD2 assignment by TCRdb is unverifiable without DNA. The CDR3 has 14 amino acids. From germline, CDR1 is SNHLY and CDR2 FYNNEI. The CDR3 reads CAGIPGLAGLTQYF.

The chain combines TRBV24-1 with TRBJ2-1; TCRdb's assignment of TRBD1 cannot be checked, as there is no DNA. Germline loops: CDR1 KGHDR, CDR2 SFDVKD. This CDR3 is 16 amino acids long. This CDR3 reads CATSDVPGQGANEQFF.

The chain is built from TRBV5-1 and TRBJ2-7; TCRdb's D call of TRBD1 is untestable without DNA. CDR3 length: 13 amino acids. From germline, CDR1 is SGHRS and CDR2 YFSETQ. This CDR3 reads CASSPRTGYEQYF. Complete variable domain (other parts from reference TRBV5-1 and TRBJ2-7): KAGVTQTPRYLIKTRGQQVTLSCSPISGHRSVSWYQQTPGQGLQFLFEYFSETQRNKGNFPGRFSGRQFSNSRSEMNVSTLELGDSALYLCASSPRTGYEQYFGPGTRLTVT.

The V and J genes are TRBV12-3 or TRBV12-4 and TRBJ1-5; TCRdb's D gene call, TRBD1, goes unchecked for lack of DNA. The CDR3 spans 17 residues. This CDR3 is CASSPEGQRFYNQPQHF.